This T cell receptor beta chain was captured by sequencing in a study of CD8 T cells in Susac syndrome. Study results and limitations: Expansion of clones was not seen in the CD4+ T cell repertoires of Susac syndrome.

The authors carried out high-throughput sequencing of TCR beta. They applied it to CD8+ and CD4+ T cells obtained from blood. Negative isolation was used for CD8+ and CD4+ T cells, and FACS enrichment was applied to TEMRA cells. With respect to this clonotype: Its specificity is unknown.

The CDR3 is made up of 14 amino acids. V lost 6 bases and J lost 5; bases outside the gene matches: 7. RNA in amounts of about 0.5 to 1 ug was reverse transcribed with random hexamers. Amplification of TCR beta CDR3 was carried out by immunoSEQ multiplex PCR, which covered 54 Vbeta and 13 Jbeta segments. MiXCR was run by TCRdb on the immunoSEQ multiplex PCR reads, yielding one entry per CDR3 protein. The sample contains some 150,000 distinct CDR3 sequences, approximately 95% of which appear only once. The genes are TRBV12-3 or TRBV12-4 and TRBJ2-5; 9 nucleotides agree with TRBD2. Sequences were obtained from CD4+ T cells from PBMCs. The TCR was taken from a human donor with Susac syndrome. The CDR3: CASSTGLADETQYF. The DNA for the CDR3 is TGTGCCAGCAGCACGGGACTAGCCGATGAGACCCAGTACTTC.